One T cell receptor beta chain is described in this entry. The data are from a study of blood T cell repertoires in COVID-19. Study background: Samples taken during acute and convalescent COVID-19 were collected in the United States, Italy and Spain. Nucleic acid was either cDNA or gDNA, and it came from T cells, B-cell-depleted T cells, or PBMCs.

Original handling: Amplification from reference gene primers served as the basis for estimated nucleated cell counts. Profiling relied on immunoSEQ multiplex PCR, and the TCRdb table lists in-frame clones only, not all of them. The V and J calls and clone size were taken over from that table, and D and trimming were inferred from the DNA. The table records about 180,000 clones, about nine tenths of them present only once. The CDR3 runs to 16 residues. Germline CDR1 and CDR2: KGHSH and LQKENI. V was shortened by 5 bases and J by 0 bases, with 16 bases between the two germline ends. The chain combines TRBV18 with TRBJ1-1; TRBD1 is a possible D gene (6 bases). This TCR was sampled from a woman aged 25 to 39 with acute or convalescent COVID-19. The sequencing sample was made of peripheral blood. DNA for the CDR3: TGTGCCAGCTCATTTAGTTGGGGACAAATGAACACTGAAGCTTTCTTT. As protein: CASSFSWGQMNTEAFF.